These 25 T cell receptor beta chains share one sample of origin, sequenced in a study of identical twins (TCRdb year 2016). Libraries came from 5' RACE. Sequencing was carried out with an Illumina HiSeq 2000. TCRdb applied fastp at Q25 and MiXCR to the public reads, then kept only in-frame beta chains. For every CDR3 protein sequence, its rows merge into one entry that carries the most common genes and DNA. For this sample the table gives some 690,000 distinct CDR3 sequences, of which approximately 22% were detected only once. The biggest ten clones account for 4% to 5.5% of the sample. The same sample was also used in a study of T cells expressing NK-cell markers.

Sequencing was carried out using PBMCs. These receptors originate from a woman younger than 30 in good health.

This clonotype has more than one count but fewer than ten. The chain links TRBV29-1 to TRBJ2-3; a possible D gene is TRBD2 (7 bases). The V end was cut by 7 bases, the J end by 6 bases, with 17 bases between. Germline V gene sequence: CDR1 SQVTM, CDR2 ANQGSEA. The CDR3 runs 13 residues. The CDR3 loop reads CSAVGGGSDTQYF. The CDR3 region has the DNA TGCAGCGCCGTGGGGGGCGGGAGTGATACGCAGTATTTT.

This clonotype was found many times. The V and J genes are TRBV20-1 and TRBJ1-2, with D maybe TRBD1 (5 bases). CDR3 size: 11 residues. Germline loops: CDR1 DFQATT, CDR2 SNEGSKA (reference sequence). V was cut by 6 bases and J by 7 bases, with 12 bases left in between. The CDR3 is CSARDVGGYTF. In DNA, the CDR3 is TGCAGTGCGAGGGACGTGGGTGGCTACACCTTC.

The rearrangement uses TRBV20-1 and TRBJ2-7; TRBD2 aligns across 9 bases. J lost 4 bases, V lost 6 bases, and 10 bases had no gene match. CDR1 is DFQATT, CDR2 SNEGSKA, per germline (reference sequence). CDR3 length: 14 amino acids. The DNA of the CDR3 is TGCAGTGCCTGCCCTAGCGGGACCATTTACGAGCAGTACTTC. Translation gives CSACPSGTIYEQYF.

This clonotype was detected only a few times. The CDR3 sequence is CASTLRVFLHF. The CDR3 coding sequence is TGTGCCAGCACTCTTCGGGTATTCCTCCACTTT. The chain recombines TRBV25-1 with TRBJ1-6, with D uncertain. Germline loops: CDR1 MGHDK, CDR2 SYGVNS. The CDR3 is 11 amino acids. V shed 7 bases and J shed 15 bases, with 13 bases lying between them.

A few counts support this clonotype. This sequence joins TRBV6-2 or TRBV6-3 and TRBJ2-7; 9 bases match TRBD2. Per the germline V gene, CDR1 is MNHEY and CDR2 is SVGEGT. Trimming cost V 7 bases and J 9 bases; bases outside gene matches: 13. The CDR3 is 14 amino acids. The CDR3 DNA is TGTGCCAGCATCGGAAGCGGGAGGAATGGCGTGCAGTACTTC. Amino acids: CASIGSGRNGVQYF.

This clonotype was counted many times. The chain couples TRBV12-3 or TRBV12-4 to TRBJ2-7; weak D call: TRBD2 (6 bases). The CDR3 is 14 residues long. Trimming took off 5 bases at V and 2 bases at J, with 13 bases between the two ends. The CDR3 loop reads CASSLRDSAYEQYF. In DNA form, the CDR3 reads TGTGCCAGCAGTCTCCGGGACTCGGCCTACGAGCAGTACTTC.

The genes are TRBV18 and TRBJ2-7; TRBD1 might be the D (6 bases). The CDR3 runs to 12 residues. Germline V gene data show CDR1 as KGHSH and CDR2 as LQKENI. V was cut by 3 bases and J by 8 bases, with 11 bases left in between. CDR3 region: CASSPQQGQQYF. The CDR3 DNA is TGTGCCAGCTCACCCCAACAGGGTCAGCAGTACTTC.

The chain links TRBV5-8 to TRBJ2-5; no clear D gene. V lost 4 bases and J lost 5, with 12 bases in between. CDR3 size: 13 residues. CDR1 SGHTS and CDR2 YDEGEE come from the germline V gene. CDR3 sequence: CASSVGFRETQYF. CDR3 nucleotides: TGTGCCAGCAGCGTAGGGTTTCGGGAGACCCAGTACTTC.

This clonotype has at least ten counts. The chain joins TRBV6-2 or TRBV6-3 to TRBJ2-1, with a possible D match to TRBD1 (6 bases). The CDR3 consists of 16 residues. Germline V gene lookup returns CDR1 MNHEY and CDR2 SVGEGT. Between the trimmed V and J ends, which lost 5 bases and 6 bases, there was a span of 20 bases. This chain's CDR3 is CASSSPGQTTFNEQFF. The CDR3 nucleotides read TGTGCCAGCAGTAGCCCTGGACAGACGACTTTCAATGAGCAGTTCTTC.

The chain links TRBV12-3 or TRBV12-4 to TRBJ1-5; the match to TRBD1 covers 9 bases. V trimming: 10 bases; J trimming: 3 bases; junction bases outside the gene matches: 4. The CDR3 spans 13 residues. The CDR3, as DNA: TGTGCCACCCGGGACAGGGCCAATCAGCCCCAGCATTTT. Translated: CATRDRANQPQHF.

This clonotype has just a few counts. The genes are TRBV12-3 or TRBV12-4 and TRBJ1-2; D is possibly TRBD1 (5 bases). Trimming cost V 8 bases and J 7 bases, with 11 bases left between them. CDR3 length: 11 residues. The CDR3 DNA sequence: TGTGCCAGCGGCAGGGTGGGTGGCTACACCTTC. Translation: CASGRVGGYTF.

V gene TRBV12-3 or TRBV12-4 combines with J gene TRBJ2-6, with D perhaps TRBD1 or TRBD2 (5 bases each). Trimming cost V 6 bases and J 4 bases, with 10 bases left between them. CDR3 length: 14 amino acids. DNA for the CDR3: TGTGCCAGCAGCCCGTGGGGGGGGGCCAACGTCCTGACTTTC. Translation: CASSPWGGANVLTF.

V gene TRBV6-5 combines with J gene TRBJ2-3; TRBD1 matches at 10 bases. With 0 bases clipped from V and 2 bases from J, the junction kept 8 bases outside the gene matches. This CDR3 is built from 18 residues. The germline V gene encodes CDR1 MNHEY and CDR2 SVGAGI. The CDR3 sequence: CASSYSSPGQGITDTQYF. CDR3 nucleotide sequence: TGTGCCAGCAGTTACTCGTCTCCGGGACAGGGGATCACAGATACGCAGTATTTT.

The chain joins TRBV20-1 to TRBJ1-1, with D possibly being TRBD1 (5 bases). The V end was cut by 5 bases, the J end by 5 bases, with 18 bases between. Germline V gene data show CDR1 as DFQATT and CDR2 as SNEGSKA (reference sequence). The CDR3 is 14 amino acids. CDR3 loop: CSAPQGGLRTEAFF. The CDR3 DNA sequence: TGCAGTGCTCCCCAGGGAGGGCTAAGGACTGAAGCTTTCTTT.

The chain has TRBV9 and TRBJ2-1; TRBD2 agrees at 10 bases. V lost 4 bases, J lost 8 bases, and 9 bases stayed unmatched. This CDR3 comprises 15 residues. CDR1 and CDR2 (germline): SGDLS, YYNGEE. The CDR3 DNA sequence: TGTGCCAGCAGCATCAGCGGGAGGGCCGGAGATGAGCAGTTCTTC. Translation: CASSISGRAGDEQFF.

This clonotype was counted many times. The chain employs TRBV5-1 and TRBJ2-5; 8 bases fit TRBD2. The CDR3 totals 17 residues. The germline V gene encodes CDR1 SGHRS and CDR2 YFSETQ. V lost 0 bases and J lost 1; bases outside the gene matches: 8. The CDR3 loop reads CASSLGIAGSPQETQYF. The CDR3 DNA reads TGCGCCAGCAGCTTGGGGATAGCGGGGAGCCCCCAAGAGACCCAGTACTTC.

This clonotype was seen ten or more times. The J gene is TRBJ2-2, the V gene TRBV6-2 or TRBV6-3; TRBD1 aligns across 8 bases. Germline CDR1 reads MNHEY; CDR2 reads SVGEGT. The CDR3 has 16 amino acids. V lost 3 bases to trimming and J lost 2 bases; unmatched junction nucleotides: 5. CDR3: CASSYRGTGNTGELFF. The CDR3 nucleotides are TGTGCCAGCAGTTATAGGGGGACAGGCAACACCGGGGAGCTGTTTTTT.

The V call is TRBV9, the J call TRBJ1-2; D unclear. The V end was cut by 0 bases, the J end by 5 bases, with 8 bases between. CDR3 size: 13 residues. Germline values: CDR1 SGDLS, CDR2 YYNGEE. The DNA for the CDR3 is TGTGCCAGCAGCGTAGCTTTACAGTATGGCTACACCTTC. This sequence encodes CASSVALQYGYTF.

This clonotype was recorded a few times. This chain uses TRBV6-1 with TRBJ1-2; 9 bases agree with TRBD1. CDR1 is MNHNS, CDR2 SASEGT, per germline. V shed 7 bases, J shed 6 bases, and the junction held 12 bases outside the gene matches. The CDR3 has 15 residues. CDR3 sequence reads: CASNSIRQGGNGYTF. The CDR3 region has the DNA TGTGCCAGCAACTCGATTCGACAGGGGGGAAATGGCTACACCTTC.

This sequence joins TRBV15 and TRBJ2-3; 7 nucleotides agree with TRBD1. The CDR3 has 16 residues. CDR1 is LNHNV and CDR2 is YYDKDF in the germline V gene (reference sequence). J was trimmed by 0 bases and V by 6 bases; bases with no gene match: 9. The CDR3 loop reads CATSIFTGASTDTQYF. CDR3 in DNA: TGTGCCACCAGTATTTTCACAGGGGCTAGCACAGATACGCAGTATTTT.

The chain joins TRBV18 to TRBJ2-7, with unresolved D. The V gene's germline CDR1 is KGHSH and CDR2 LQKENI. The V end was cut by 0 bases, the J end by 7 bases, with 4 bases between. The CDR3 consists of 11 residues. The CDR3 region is CASSPPGEQYF. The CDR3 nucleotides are TGTGCCAGCTCACCACCGGGAGAGCAGTACTTC.

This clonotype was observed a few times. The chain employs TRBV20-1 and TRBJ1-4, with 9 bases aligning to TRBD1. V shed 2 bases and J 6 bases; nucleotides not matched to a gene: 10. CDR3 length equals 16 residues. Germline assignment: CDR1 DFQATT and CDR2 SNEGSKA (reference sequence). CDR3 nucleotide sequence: TGCAGTGCTAGACGGATAGCCGGGACAGGGTATGAAAAACTGTTTTTT. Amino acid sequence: CSARRIAGTGYEKLFF.

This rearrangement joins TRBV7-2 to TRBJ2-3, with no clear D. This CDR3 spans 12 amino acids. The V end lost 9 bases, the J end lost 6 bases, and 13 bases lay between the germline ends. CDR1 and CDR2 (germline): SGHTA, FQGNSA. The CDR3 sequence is CASRLWPDTQYF. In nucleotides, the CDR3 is TGTGCCAGTCGGTTATGGCCCGATACGCAGTATTTT.

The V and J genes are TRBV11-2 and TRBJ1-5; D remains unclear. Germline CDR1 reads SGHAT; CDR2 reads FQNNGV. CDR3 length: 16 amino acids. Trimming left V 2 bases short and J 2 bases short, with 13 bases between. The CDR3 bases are TGTGCCAGCAGCTTATACCGGGCCGGGGGCAATCAGCCCCAGCATTTT. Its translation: CASSLYRAGGNQPQHF. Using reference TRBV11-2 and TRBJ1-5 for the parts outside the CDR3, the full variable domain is EAGVAQSPRYKIIEKRQSVAFWCNPISGHATLYWYQQILGQGPKLLIQFQNNGVVDDSQLPKDRFSAERLKGVDSTLKIQPAKLEDSAVYLCASSLYRAGGNQPQHFGDGTRLSIL.

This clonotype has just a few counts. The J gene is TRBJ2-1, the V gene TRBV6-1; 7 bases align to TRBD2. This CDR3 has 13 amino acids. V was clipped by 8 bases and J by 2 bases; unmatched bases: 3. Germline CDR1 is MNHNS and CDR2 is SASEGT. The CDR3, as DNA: TGTGCCAGCCTAGCGGACACCTACAATGAGCAGTTCTTC. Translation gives CASLADTYNEQFF.